What follows are 23 T cell receptor beta chains derived from one specimen sequenced in a study of vaccination effects on CD4 cells after COVID-19. These receptors lack a known antigen. Sequenced by immunoSEQ multiplex PCR; TCRdb stores in-frame clones only, minus some. Here the sample spans tens of thousands of clones, about four fifths being singletons. Antigen-specific CD4+ T cells were expanded (with viral peptide pools) by the ViraFEST assay ahead of sequencing. Researchers isolated CD4+ T cells once around 11 days of culture had elapsed. Among the vaccine recipients, none had a prior SARS-CoV-2 infection, and nucleocapsid antibodies were negative. This sample comprised CD4+ T cells from PBMCs cultured with SARS-CoV-2 spike peptides, obtained before COVID-19 vaccination. The receptors here all came from a human donor who received a COVID-19 vaccine.

This sequence joins TRBV6-5 and TRBJ2-7; weak D call: TRBD2 (6 bases). This CDR3 comprises 13 residues. Per germline, CDR1 MNHEY and CDR2 SVGAGI. Trimming shortened V by 7 bases and J by 4 bases, and 14 bases separated the two germline ends. Here the CDR3 DNA reads TGTGCCAGCACCGTGGTCGGGGGTTACGAGCAGTACGTC. Residues: CASTVVGGYEQYV.

This chain joins TRBV6-5 and TRBJ2-3; a possible D gene is TRBD1 (5 bases). Germline V gene data show CDR1 as MNHEY and CDR2 as SVGAGI. V was pared by 6 bases and J by 2 bases, with 15 bases between. The CDR3 consists of 15 residues. The CDR3 nucleotides are TGTGCCAGCAGCCGGACACGAGGACCCACAGATACGCAGTATTTT. Protein product: CASSRTRGPTDTQYF.

CDR3 nucleotides: TGCGCCAGCAGCCAAGACCCCGCTGGGACAGGGTTACCCGGGGAGCTGTTTTTT. This translates into CASSQDPAGTGLPGELFF. The rearrangement uses TRBV4-1 and TRBJ2-2, with 9 positions matching TRBD1. The germline V gene encodes CDR1 MGHRA and CDR2 YSYEKL. The CDR3 is made up of 18 amino acids. The V segment lost 0 bases and the J segment 6 bases; nucleotides outside the gene matches: 11.

This rearrangement joins TRBV7-6 to TRBJ2-7; D remains unclear. With 5 bases removed from V and 4 bases from J, the gap between germline ends came to 15 bases. The CDR3 consists of 14 residues. Germline CDR1 and CDR2: SGHVS and FNYEAQ. In DNA, the CDR3 is TGTGCCAGCAGCCCGCAATCTCTTGGTTACGAGCAGTACGTC. Translation gives CASSPQSLGYEQYV.

This clone was picked up a small number of times. The rearrangement links TRBV7-3 to TRBJ2-5; D is undetermined. V was clipped by 4 bases and J by 1 base, with 7 bases between them. Germline V CDR1 and CDR2: SGHTA, FQGTGA. The CDR3 contains 13 residues. CDR3 nucleotides: TGTGCCAGCAGCTCCGGACCCCAAGAGACCCAGTACTTC. Translating gives CASSSGPQETQYF.

CDR3 amino acids: CASSPRGRGWTEAFF. CDR3 nucleotides: TGTGCCAGCAGTCCCCGTGGCAGGGGTTGGACTGAAGCTTTCTTT. This chain links TRBV6-5 with TRBJ1-1, with D maybe TRBD1 (6 bases). V lost 5 bases and J lost 5, with 18 bases in between. Per the germline V gene, CDR1 is MNHEY and CDR2 is SVGAGI. The CDR3 is 15 amino acids.

The gene calls are TRBV4-2 and TRBJ1-5; D possibly corresponds to TRBD1 (5 bases). Trimming pared 0 bases from V and 4 bases from J, leaving 16 bases between. This CDR3 contains 17 residues. CDR1 and CDR2 (germline): LGHNA, YNFKEQ. CDR3 residues: CASSQELYGRDNQPQHF. The CDR3 nucleotides read TGTGCCAGCAGCCAAGAGTTATACGGCAGGGATAATCAGCCCCAGCATTTT.

V usage is TRBV5-1 and J usage is TRBJ1-1, with 8 bases aligning to TRBD1. The CDR3 runs to 16 residues. The V and J ends lost 6 bases and 0 bases, in that order; junction bases with no gene match: 10. Germline CDR1 reads SGHRS; CDR2 reads YFSETQ. The CDR3 DNA reads TGCGCCAGCACAAACAGGGGGTCATTGATGAACACTGAAGCTTTCTTT. Its translation is CASTNRGSLMNTEAFF.

The genes are TRBV13 and TRBJ1-3; weak D call: TRBD1 (5 bases). V lost 0 bases and J lost 0, with 9 bases in between. Germline CDR1 PRHDT, CDR2 FYEKMQ (reference sequence). The CDR3 covers 16 residues. The CDR3 here is CASSLGGAHSGNTIYF. The CDR3, as DNA: TGTGCCAGCAGCTTAGGTGGGGCTCACTCTGGAAACACCATATATTTT.

The chain recombines TRBV6-1 with TRBJ1-6; no clear D. V dropped 1 base and J dropped 3 bases, with 10 bases sitting between them. This CDR3 contains 16 residues. The germline V gene has CDR1 MNHNS and CDR2 SASEGT. The CDR3 nucleotides read TGTGCCAGCAGTGAAGTCAGGTTAGACTATAATTCACCCCTCCACTTT. It codes for CASSEVRLDYNSPLHF.

The chain uses TRBV11-2 and TRBJ1-2; D not resolved. Germline V gives CDR1 SGHAT, CDR2 FQNNGV. The V and J ends lost 1 base and 8 bases respectively, with 14 bases between them. The CDR3 length is 14 residues. The CDR3 region has the DNA TGTGCCAGCAGCTTAGGGGTAGTAGGGAACGGCTACACCTTC. Protein: CASSLGVVGNGYTF.

The V and J genes are TRBV28 and TRBJ2-5; 9 bases fit TRBD1. From germline, CDR1 is MDHEN and CDR2 SYDVKM. This CDR3 is built from 15 residues. V gave up 1 base and J gave up 5 bases; unmatched junction bases: 5. The CDR3 DNA sequence: TGTGCCAGCAGTTTATCTGTGACAGGGGGGGAGACCCAGTACTTC. Translation gives CASSLSVTGGETQYF.

In this sample, this clone turned up a few times. The rearrangement uses TRBV11-3 and TRBJ1-3; D is uncertain. V gave up 5 bases and J gave up 4 bases, with 15 bases separating them. The CDR3 extends over 15 amino acids. Germline-derived CDR1 and CDR2 are SGHNT and YENEEA. The CDR3 nucleotides are TGTGCCAGCAGCCGCGACGGGGTAGAAGGAAACACCATATATTTT. This gives the protein CASSRDGVEGNTIYF. Using reference TRBV11-3 and TRBJ1-3 for the parts outside the CDR3, the full variable domain is EAGVVQSPRYKIIEKKQPVAFWCNPISGHNTLYWYLQNLGQGPELLIRYENEEAVDDSQLPKDRFSAERLKGVDSTLKIQPAELGDSAVYLCASSRDGVEGNTIYFGEGSWLTVV.

The chain carries TRBV3-1 (or the pseudogene TRBV3-2) and TRBJ1-4; 8 bases match TRBD1. V lost 4 bases to trimming and J lost 7 bases; unmatched junction nucleotides: 5. Per germline, CDR1 LGHDT and CDR2 YNNKEL (reference sequence). The CDR3 contains 14 residues. In DNA form, the CDR3 reads TGTGCCAGCAGCCCCCGGACAGGGACTGAAAAACTGTTTTTT. Translated: CASSPRTGTEKLFF.

This clone was detected only a few times. The J gene is TRBJ1-5, the V gene TRBV30; maybe TRBD1 (5 bases). The germline V gene has CDR1 GTSNPN and CDR2 SVGIG (reference sequence). V lost 0 bases and J lost 4, with 19 bases in between. This CDR3 spans 17 amino acids. The CDR3 DNA sequence: TGTGCCTGGAGTGTACGAGGTCCGAGGGGTGGGAATCAGCCCCAGCATTTT. Protein: CAWSVRGPRGGNQPQHF. Filled out from reference TRBV30 and TRBJ1-5, the complete variable domain reads SQTIHQWPATLVQPVGSPLSLECTVEGTSNPNLYWYRQAAGRGLQLLFYSVGIGQISSEVPQNLSASRPQDRQFILSSKKLLLSDSGFYLCAWSVRGPRGGNQPQHFGDGTRLSIL.

This sequence joins TRBV18 and TRBJ1-1, with 10 positions matching TRBD1. The junction had 7 bases not matched to a gene; V was cut back by 5 bases and J by 4 bases. The CDR3 length is 15 residues. CDR1 and CDR2 (germline): KGHSH, LQKENI. The CDR3 nucleotides read TGTGCCAGCTCAGACGACAGGGGGCAATTCACTGAAGCTTTCTTT. Its protein is CASSDDRGQFTEAFF. The whole variable domain, remainder taken from reference TRBV18 and TRBJ1-1, is NAGVMQNPRHLVRRRGQEARLRCSPMKGHSHVYWYRQLPEEGLKFMVYLQKENIIDESGMPKERFSAEFPKEGPSILRIQQVVRGDSAAYFCASSDDRGQFTEAFFGQGTRLTVV.

This clone was seen more than once but under ten times. The DNA for the CDR3 is TGTGCCAGCGCGTTCGGAAGCACAGATACGCAGTATTTT. It yields the protein CASAFGSTDTQYF. This chain joins TRBV7-8 and TRBJ2-3; D is ambiguous. Germline V CDR1 and CDR2: SGHVS, FQNEAQ. This CDR3 has 13 amino acids. Trimming pared 8 bases from V and 0 bases from J, leaving 9 bases between.

The V gene is TRBV5-4, the J gene TRBJ2-3; 8 bases map to TRBD2. V gave up 0 bases and J gave up 1 base; unmatched junction bases: 1. The germline V gene has CDR1 SGHNT and CDR2 YYREEE (reference sequence). This CDR3 has 15 residues. The CDR3 loop reads CASSLGTSRTDTQYF. The CDR3 DNA is TGTGCCAGCAGCTTGGGGACTAGCCGCACAGATACGCAGTATTTT.

This clone occurred a few times. The rearrangement uses TRBV4-2 and TRBJ2-2; perhaps TRBD1 as D (6 bases). The length of the CDR3 is 15 residues. Trimming removed 4 bases from V and 6 bases from J, with 15 bases in between. CDR1 and CDR2 from the germline V gene are LGHNA and YNFKEQ. The CDR3 loop is CASSLQGRGAGELFF. The CDR3 DNA reads as TGTGCCAGCAGCCTCCAAGGCAGGGGTGCCGGGGAGCTGTTTTTT.

J is TRBJ1-5 and V is TRBV6-1; 7 positions match TRBD1. In germline, CDR1 is MNHNS, CDR2 SASEGT. This CDR3 has 16 amino acids. Germline trimming cut 2 bases from V and 6 bases from J; bases unmatched to any gene: 10. CDR3 sequence: CASSERAAGGAQPQHF. The CDR3 region has the DNA TGTGCCAGCAGTGAAAGGGCGGCAGGGGGAGCTCAGCCCCAGCATTTT.

The J gene is TRBJ1-6, the V gene TRBV18; 10 bases are a match to TRBD1. Looked up from germline, CDR1 is KGHSH and CDR2 is LQKENI. The CDR3 extends over 20 amino acids. The V gene end was trimmed by 2 bases and the J gene end by 7 bases; junction bases not matched to a gene: 17. The CDR3 loop is CASSPGLVLRGTGENSPLHF. CDR3 DNA: TGTGCCAGCTCACCAGGCTTAGTACTTCGGGGGACAGGGGAAAATTCACCCCTCCACTTT.

This clone was seen only a few times. The gene calls are TRBV7-8 and TRBJ1-6; 7 bases line up with TRBD1. Per the germline V gene, CDR1 is SGHVS and CDR2 is FQNEAQ. This CDR3 has 16 residues. V lost 1 base, J lost 6 bases, and 6 bases stayed unmatched. The CDR3 nucleotides are TGTGCCAGCAGCTTAGTTCCCGGGACAGTTAATTCACCCCTCCACTTT. Its translation is CASSLVPGTVNSPLHF.

This clone was seen only once. The rearrangement links TRBV5-1 to TRBJ2-1, with 11 bases matching TRBD2. This CDR3 region has 16 residues. Germline values: CDR1 SGHRS, CDR2 YFSETQ. The trim removed 0 bases at V and 8 bases at J, leaving 7 bases unmatched. The CDR3 nucleotides read TGCGCCAGCAGCTTGGTGCTAGCGGGGGGAATCGATGAGCAGTTCTTC. Its translation is CASSLVLAGGIDEQFF.